This T cell receptor beta chain derives from a study of blood T cell repertoires in COVID-19. Overall study context: The origin of the acute and convalescent COVID-19 samples was the United States, Italy and Spain. PBMCs, B-cell-depleted T cells, or T cells provided the cDNA or gDNA that made up the material.

Clinical history reported by participants formed the basis on which cohorts were assigned. Sequenced by immunoSEQ multiplex PCR; TCRdb stores in-frame clones only, minus some. The top ten clones hold 6.2% of a sample with 140,000 or so clones, just under 85% of them seen once. This CDR3 region has 15 residues. V lost 3 bases and J lost 3; bases outside the gene matches: 5. In germline, CDR1 is SGHTA, CDR2 FQGTGA. V is TRBV7-3 and J is TRBJ2-7; 10 nucleotides match TRBD1. The sample consisted of PBMCs or T cells enriched from blood (not recorded which). The TCR sequence derives from a woman aged 40 to 50 who had recovered from COVID-19. The CDR3 sequence is CASSLGTGEIYEQYF. In nucleotides, the CDR3 is TGTGCCAGCAGCTTGGGGACAGGGGAAATCTACGAGCAGTACTTC.